The 22 T cell receptor beta chains in this list originate from one sample, sequenced in a study of blood T cell repertoires in COVID-19. Libraries were prepared by immunoSEQ multiplex PCR; TCRdb keeps only in-frame clonotypes and omits some of them. This table has about 230,000 clones, 85% to 90% appearing once. Sequenced input: PBMCs or T cells enriched from blood (not recorded which). These receptors came from a woman aged 25 to 39 with acute COVID-19.

The chain carries TRBV28 and TRBJ2-2, with D possibly TRBD1 on 6 matching bases. V was clipped by 4 bases and J by 0 bases, with 15 bases between them. The germline V gene has CDR1 MDHEN and CDR2 SYDVKM. The CDR3 is 17 amino acids. The CDR3 sequence: CASSSSPGDANTGELFF. DNA for the CDR3: TGTGCCAGCAGTTCCTCTCCAGGGGACGCGAACACCGGGGAGCTGTTTTTT.

The count of this clone is one. The chain combines TRBV11-2 with TRBJ2-1, with D uncertain. Deletions cut 1 base from V and 0 bases from J, with 19 bases between. The CDR3 has 19 amino acids. Germline-derived CDR1 and CDR2 are SGHAT and FQNNGV. The CDR3 DNA reads as TGTGCCAGCAGCTTAGTATCCCCGGGTCAGCTGAGCTCCTACAATGAGCAGTTCTTC. It yields the protein CASSLVSPGQLSSYNEQFF.

The table lists this clone with a count of one. V is TRBV28 and J is TRBJ2-7; 7 nucleotides match TRBD1. Per the germline V gene, CDR1 is MDHEN and CDR2 is SYDVKM. V lost 2 bases to trimming and J lost 2 bases; unmatched junction nucleotides: 3. This CDR3 has 14 residues. CDR3 DNA: TGTGCCAGCAGTTTAGGGACAGCCGCCTACGAGCAGTACTTC. This gives the protein CASSLGTAAYEQYF.

V and J are TRBV7-9 and TRBJ1-1; D call uncertain. Between the trimmed V and J ends, which lost 1 base and 1 base, there was a span of 7 bases. From germline, CDR1 is SEHNR and CDR2 FQNEAQ (reference sequence). The CDR3 runs 14 residues. The CDR3 loop reads CASSLEAGNTEAFF. The CDR3 DNA is TGTGCCAGCAGCTTAGAAGCTGGGAACACTGAAGCTTTCTTT.

J is TRBJ2-2 and V is TRBV7-9, with 13 bases identical to TRBD2. The CDR3 length is 19 residues. Trimming cost V 1 base and J 1 base; bases outside gene matches: 6. CDR1 and CDR2 (germline): SEHNR, FQNEAQ (reference sequence). The CDR3 bases are TGTGCCAGCAGCTTAGGACTAGCGGGGGGCCCGGGGAACACCGGGGAGCTGTTTTTT. It translates to CASSLGLAGGPGNTGELFF.

The chain joins TRBV27 to TRBJ1-6; the D is unclear. CDR3 length: 17 amino acids. Trimming shortened V by 5 bases and J by 9 bases, and 23 bases separated the two germline ends. Germline V gene data show CDR1 as MNHEY and CDR2 as SMNVEV (reference sequence). CDR3 residues: CASSRLKPSQLGSPLHF. The CDR3 nucleotides are TGTGCCAGCAGTCGACTCAAGCCGAGCCAGTTAGGTTCACCCCTCCACTTT.

The chain employs TRBV18 and TRBJ1-1; D uncertain. Trimming removed 2 bases from V and 0 bases from J, with 7 bases in between. Germline V gene lookup returns CDR1 KGHSH and CDR2 LQKENI. The CDR3 is 14 residues long. CDR3 nucleotide sequence: TGTGCCAGCTCACCAAGAGAACTGAACACTGAAGCTTTCTTT. Translating it yields CASSPRELNTEAFF. Complete variable domain (other parts from reference TRBV18 and TRBJ1-1): NAGVMQNPRHLVRRRGQEARLRCSPMKGHSHVYWYRQLPEEGLKFMVYLQKENIIDESGMPKERFSAEFPKEGPSILRIQQVVRGDSAAYFCASSPRELNTEAFFGQGTRLTVV.

The chain carries TRBV6-5 and TRBJ1-1; no firm D call. V lost 3 bases to trimming and J lost 6 bases, with 5 bases between them. The germline V gene encodes CDR1 MNHEY and CDR2 SVGAGI. The CDR3 has 11 residues. The DNA for the CDR3 is TGTGCCAGCAGTTATGGCTCTGAAGCTTTCTTT. Residues: CASSYGSEAFF.

This rearrangement joins TRBV12-3 or TRBV12-4 to TRBJ2-7, with D perhaps matching TRBD1 (6 bases). The V and J ends lost 6 bases and 0 bases respectively, with 9 bases between them. There are 13 residues in the CDR3. The CDR3 DNA reads TGTGCCAGCAGCCGACAGGTCTCCTACGAGCAGTACTTC. This encodes CASSRQVSYEQYF.

V gene TRBV2 combines with J gene TRBJ1-4; D is perhaps TRBD1 (5 bases). The CDR3 has 14 amino acids. In germline, CDR1 is SNHLY, CDR2 FYNNEI. Deletions cut 5 bases from V and 6 bases from J, with 13 bases between. In DNA, the CDR3 is TGTGCCAGCAGTCCGACGGGGGGTTATGAAAAACTGTTTTTT. It translates to CASSPTGGYEKLFF.

V usage is TRBV4-3 and J usage is TRBJ1-5, with D tentatively TRBD1 (6 bases). V lost 1 base and J lost 3, with 13 bases in between. Germline lookup yields CDR1 LGHNA and CDR2 YSLEER. The CDR3 extends over 16 amino acids. The chain's CDR3 is CASSQVWGQPNQPQHF. For the CDR3, the DNA is TGCGCCAGCAGCCAAGTCTGGGGGCAACCCAATCAGCCCCAGCATTTT.

The rearrangement links TRBV6-1 to TRBJ1-5, with TRBD1 matching over 8 bases. Trimming at V came to 3 bases and at J to 4 bases, leaving 8 bases not matched to a gene. The CDR3 is 16 amino acids. CDR1 and CDR2 from the germline V gene are MNHNS and SASEGT. DNA of the CDR3: TGTGCCAGCAGTGACACCCCTGGACAGGGTAATCAGCCCCAGCATTTT. The encoded protein is CASSDTPGQGNQPQHF.

The chain employs TRBV27 and TRBJ1-1; D is uncertain. This CDR3 has 12 residues. Germline assignment: CDR1 MNHEY and CDR2 SMNVEV (reference sequence). V lost 9 bases to trimming and J lost 1 base, with 9 bases between them. CDR3 nucleotide sequence: TGTGCCAGTCTTTCGGGGAACACTGAAGCTTTCTTT. Translation gives CASLSGNTEAFF.

V gene TRBV13 combines with J gene TRBJ1-2; TRBD1 matches 10 bases. The CDR3 has 17 amino acids. Germline CDR1 is PRHDT and CDR2 is FYEKMQ (reference sequence). V dropped 1 base and J dropped 0; count of bases not matched to a gene: 5. The CDR3 DNA is TGTGCCAGCAGCTTAGCGGACAGGGGGGCGTCTAACTATGGCTACACCTTC. This sequence encodes CASSLADRGASNYGYTF.

The chain has TRBV29-1 and TRBJ1-2; 10 bases match TRBD1. The CDR3 runs to 11 residues. Per germline, CDR1 SQVTM and CDR2 ANQGSEA. The V and J ends lost 5 bases and 9 bases, in that order; junction bases with no gene match: 3. CDR3 DNA: TGCAGCGTTCCGGGACAGGGGAGCTACACCTTC. This codes for CSVPGQGSYTF.

V and J are TRBV5-5 and TRBJ1-3, with 7 positions matching TRBD1. Germline CDR1 is SGHKS and CDR2 is YYEKEE (reference sequence). The CDR3 is 14 residues long. Germline trimming cut 4 bases from V and 2 bases from J; bases unmatched to any gene: 3. DNA for the CDR3: TGTGCCAGCAGCCCGGACAGGCCTGGAAACACCATATATTTT. Protein sequence: CASSPDRPGNTIYF.

The chain carries TRBV27 and TRBJ2-3; D not resolved. The V end was cut by 3 bases, the J end by 0 bases, with 4 bases between. Germline CDR1 MNHEY, CDR2 SMNVEV (reference sequence). The CDR3 length is 13 residues. CDR3 sequence reads: CASSFSSTDTQYF. The CDR3 DNA follows: TGTGCCAGCAGTTTCAGTAGCACAGATACGCAGTATTTT.

This clone was seen only once. V and J are TRBV28 and TRBJ2-1; TRBD1 aligns across 7 bases. Per germline, CDR1 MDHEN and CDR2 SYDVKM. Unmatched junction bases numbered 8, after V lost 1 base and J lost 8 bases. The CDR3 totals 15 residues. Here the CDR3 reads CASSLSTGMWYEQFF. The CDR3 DNA follows: TGTGCCAGCAGTTTATCGACAGGGATGTGGTATGAGCAGTTCTTC.

The V and J genes are TRBV5-6 and TRBJ1-3; D is perhaps TRBD1 (5 bases). V was cut by 0 bases and J by 6 bases, with 10 bases left in between. The germline CDR1 and CDR2 sequences are SGHDT and YYEEEE. This CDR3 has 14 amino acids. The CDR3 spells CASSLAGFENTIYF. The CDR3 nucleotides are TGTGCCAGCAGCTTGGCAGGGTTTGAAAACACCATATATTTT.

The chain employs TRBV6-5 and TRBJ1-2, with TRBD1 matching 9 bases. This CDR3 is 13 amino acids long. From germline, CDR1 is MNHEY and CDR2 SVGAGI. J lost 6 bases, V lost 2 bases, and 1 base had no gene match. The CDR3 DNA reads TGTGCCAGCAGTTACGACAGGGGGAATGGCTACACCTTC. It specifies CASSYDRGNGYTF.

V is TRBV7-2 and J is TRBJ2-1, with D unresolved. The CDR3 covers 11 residues. V lost 3 bases and J 6 bases, leaving 3 bases between the germline ends. Germline CDR1 reads SGHTA; CDR2 reads FQGNSA. The CDR3 sequence: CASSFINEQFF. The CDR3 coding sequence is TGTGCCAGCAGCTTCATCAATGAGCAGTTCTTC.

The V call is TRBV29-1, the J call TRBJ1-1, with D tentatively TRBD1 (6 bases). The V gene's germline CDR1 is SQVTM and CDR2 ANQGSEA. V was shortened by 4 bases and J by 4 bases, with 13 bases between the two germline ends. The CDR3 length is 13 residues. CDR3 in amino acids: CSVGGGVGTEAFF. DNA of the CDR3: TGCAGCGTTGGAGGGGGTGTAGGCACTGAAGCTTTCTTT.